The 24 T cell receptor beta chains presented below share a single source sample, sequenced in a study of T cells in Graves' hyperthyroidism and ophthalmopathy. Researchers amplified the TCR beta CDR3 regions from RNA transcripts. During a first-round RT-PCR of the TCR CDR3, the HTBI primer set was used. TCRdb ran MiXCR on the multiplex PCR reads and lists one entry per CDR3 protein. Here the sample spans about 50,000 distinct CDR3 sequences, roughly 50% being singletons. The sample was blood. The receptors come from a woman aged 30 to 39 with Graves' ophthalmopathy.

Points on this clonotype: Being one base from a much bigger clone, this may be a read error. The chain is built from TRBV6-1 and TRBJ2-3; D possibly matches TRBD1 or TRBD2 (5 bases each). This CDR3 is 14 amino acids long. In germline, CDR1 is MNHNS, CDR2 SASEGT. The CDR3 spells CASSPQGRTDTQCF. The CDR3 DNA follows: TGTGCCAGCTCACCGCAGGGACGCACAGATACGCAGTGTTTT.

This clonotype showed up many times. The chain recombines TRBV4-3 with TRBJ2-1; the D gene is possibly TRBD1 (6 bases). The CDR3 spans 13 residues. Per the germline V gene, CDR1 is LGHNA and CDR2 is YSLEER. V was trimmed by 4 bases and J by 9 bases, leaving 13 bases between them. The CDR3 sequence is CASSRAGESEQFF. The CDR3 DNA reads as TGCGCCAGCAGCCGGGCAGGGGAGAGTGAGCAGTTCTTC.

CDR3 region: CASSLAGGSTGELFF. CDR3 DNA sequence: TGCGCCAGCAGCTTAGCGGGAGGGAGCACCGGGGAGCTGTTTTTT. The J gene is TRBJ2-2, the V gene TRBV5-1; TRBD2 agrees at 10 bases. V was pared by 2 bases and J by 4 bases, with 2 bases of the junction left unmatched. CDR3 length: 15 amino acids. The germline CDR1 and CDR2 sequences are SGHRS and YFSETQ.

The genes are TRBV20-1 and TRBJ2-1; 8 bases agree with TRBD1. The germline CDR1 and CDR2 sequences are DFQATT and SNEGSKA (reference sequence). CDR3 size: 15 residues. Trimming took 1 base from V and 6 from J; bases not matched to a gene: 8. The CDR3 loop reads CSARVTGQGTNEQFF. DNA of the CDR3: TGCAGTGCTAGAGTTACAGGACAGGGAACCAATGAGCAGTTCTTC.

In regard to this clonotype: A read error may account for a junction end that differs from germline. CDR3 in DNA: TGCGCCAGCAGCCATTCTAGCGACAACCCTTGGGACGAGCGGTACTTC. It encodes CASSHSSDNPWDERYF. The chain employs TRBV4-1 and TRBJ2-7; D is possibly TRBD2 (6 bases). The CDR3 consists of 16 residues. Germline CDR1 MGHRA, CDR2 YSYEKL.

This clonotype has ten or more counts. This chain connects TRBV19 to TRBJ1-3; 9 nucleotides line up with TRBD1. Per the germline V gene, CDR1 is LNHDA and CDR2 is SQIVND (reference sequence). With V trimmed by 7 bases and J by 3 bases, 7 bases remained unmatched. CDR3 length: 15 amino acids. The CDR3 loop reads CASTNRGLNGNTIYF. DNA of the CDR3: TGTGCCAGTACCAACAGGGGGCTTAATGGAAACACCATATATTTT. The whole variable domain, filled in from reference TRBV19 and TRBJ1-3, reads DGGITQSPKYLFRKEGQNVTLSCEQNLNHDAMYWYRQDPGQGLRLIYYSQIVNDFQKGDIAEGYSVSREKKESFPLTVTSAQKNPTAFYLCASTNRGLNGNTIYFGEGSWLTVV.

Many counts were recorded for this clonotype. The chain is built from TRBV10-3 and TRBJ2-1; 10 bases match TRBD1. CDR3 length: 20 residues. CDR1 is ENHRY, CDR2 SYGVKD, per germline. J was trimmed by 2 bases and V by 4 bases; bases with no gene match: 17. CDR3 in DNA: TGTGCCATCAGTGCGGGCCGAGACAGGGGGCCCTCAACCGCCTACAATGAGCAGTTCTTC. This sequence encodes CAISAGRDRGPSTAYNEQFF.

V and J are TRBV20-1 and TRBJ2-1; the match to TRBD2 covers 11 bases. The CDR3 loop spans 17 amino acids. V lost 3 bases, J lost 8 bases, and 15 bases stayed unmatched. Germline values: CDR1 DFQATT, CDR2 SNEGSKA (reference sequence). As DNA, the CDR3 is TGCAGTGCTAGCAGCTTAGCCCTAGCGGGAGGCTTGGATGAGCAGTTCTTC. Encoded protein: CSASSLALAGGLDEQFF.

With respect to this clonotype: A read error is possible here, since a much larger clone lies one base away. The CDR3 spells CASSFADSPYGYTF. As DNA, the CDR3 is TGTGCCAGCAGTTTCGCGGACAGTCCTTATGGCTACACCTTC. The J gene is TRBJ1-2, the V gene TRBV28; weak D call: TRBD1 (6 bases). Trimming cost V 3 bases and J 5 bases, with 13 bases left between them. This CDR3 has 14 amino acids. CDR1 and CDR2 from the germline V gene are MDHEN and SYDVKM.

The table lists this clonotype with many counts. The chain uses TRBV29-1 and TRBJ2-5, with D maybe TRBD1 (6 bases). The germline CDR1 and CDR2 sequences are SQVTM and ANQGSEA. Trimming left V 6 bases short and J 5 bases short, with 13 bases between. The CDR3 runs to 12 residues. This CDR3 reads CSVDAGVETQYF. The CDR3 DNA is TGCAGCGTGGATGCAGGGGTCGAGACCCAGTACTTC. Together with reference TRBV29-1 and TRBJ2-5, the CDR3 gives the full variable domain: SAVISQKPSRDICQRGTSLTIQCQVDSQVTMMFWYRQQPGQSLTLIATANQGSEATYESGFVIDKFPISRPNLTFSTLTVSNMSPEDSSIYLCSVDAGVETQYFGPGTRLLVL.

The rearrangement uses TRBV20-1 and TRBJ2-1; possibly TRBD1 for D (5 bases). CDR1 is DFQATT and CDR2 is SNEGSKA in the germline V gene (reference sequence). V lost 0 bases and J lost 3, with 12 bases in between. There are 15 residues in the CDR3. The CDR3 spells CSARDRGDSYNEQFF. As DNA, the CDR3 is TGCAGTGCTAGAGATAGGGGTGACAGCTACAATGAGCAGTTCTTC.

This clonotype was recorded at least ten times. V gene TRBV5-6 combines with J gene TRBJ2-3; D ambiguous. Germline CDR1 is SGHDT and CDR2 is YYEEEE. The CDR3 is made up of 14 amino acids. Trimming left V 2 bases short and J 0 bases short, with 7 bases between. The DNA for the CDR3 is TGTGCCAGCAGCTTCCGTCCGAGCACAGATACGCAGTATTTT. Amino acid sequence: CASSFRPSTDTQYF. The whole variable domain, remainder taken from reference TRBV5-6 and TRBJ2-3, is DAGVTQSPTHLIKTRGQQVTLRCSPKSGHDTVSWYQQALGQGPQFIFQYYEEEERQRGNFPDRFSGHQFPNYSSELNVNALLLGDSALYLCASSFRPSTDTQYFGPGTRLTVL.

This clonotype has at least ten counts. The genes are TRBV20-1 and TRBJ2-3; no firm D call. CDR1 and CDR2 from the germline V gene are DFQATT and SNEGSKA (reference sequence). Deletions cut 1 base from V and 3 bases from J, with 14 bases between. This CDR3 comprises 15 residues. CDR3 in amino acids: CSARGEGRGTDTQYF. Here the CDR3 DNA reads TGCAGTGCTAGAGGAGAAGGCCGTGGAACAGATACGCAGTATTTT.

The chain links TRBV9 to TRBJ2-7; 7 nucleotides match TRBD2. The CDR3 spans 12 residues. CDR1 SGDLS and CDR2 YYNGEE come from the germline V gene. V was pared by 4 bases and J by 6 bases, with 4 bases of the junction left unmatched. This chain's CDR3 is CASSKRTSEQYF. The CDR3 region has the DNA TGTGCCAGCAGCAAAAGGACTAGCGAGCAGTACTTC.

Worth noting for this clonotype: The conserved phenylalanine or tryptophan normally closing the CDR3 is absent here, so this likely arose from a read error. This chain uses TRBV28 with TRBJ2-2; 11 nucleotides agree with TRBD2. V shed 5 bases, J shed 6 bases, and the junction held 8 bases outside the gene matches. Germline loops: CDR1 MDHEN, CDR2 SYDVKM. The CDR3 length is 16 residues. The CDR3 is CASSPPSGRMPGELFS. For the CDR3, the DNA is TGTGCCAGCAGTCCTCCTAGCGGGAGGATGCCCGGGGAGCTGTTTTCT.

Remarks on this clonotype: It may be a read error: a sequence one base away is much more abundant. The CDR3 carries no conserved terminal phenylalanine or tryptophan, so it likely arises from a read error. The V call is TRBV28, the J call TRBJ1-5, with D possibly matching TRBD1 (6 bases). The CDR3 contains 15 residues. Germline V lookup: CDR1 MDHEN, CDR2 SYDVKM. The germline V and J ends were trimmed by 7 bases and 5 bases, with 18 bases remaining between them. The CDR3 DNA follows: TGTGCCAGCACCCCTAGGGGCAGGGGCGATCAGCCCCAGCATTTG. It specifies CASTPRGRGDQPQHL.

This clonotype is medium-sized. Its ends do not fully match the called genes, so a read error is possible. The V and J genes are TRBV15 and TRBJ1-4, with a possible D match to TRBD1 (6 bases). CDR3 length: 12 residues. Germline-derived CDR1 and CDR2 are LNHNV and YYDKDF (reference sequence). DNA of the CDR3: TGTGCCACCAGCACCCAGACAGGAGGGGTAGAGTTT. It codes for CATSTQTGGVEF.

This clonotype came up many times. The chain joins TRBV20-1 to TRBJ1-4; TRBD1 matches at 7 bases. Germline CDR1 and CDR2: DFQATT and SNEGSKA (reference sequence). V shed 3 bases, J shed 3 bases, and the junction held 13 bases outside the gene matches. CDR3 length: 17 amino acids. The CDR3, as DNA: TGCAGTGCTAGCCAGGGACAGTTAAGCGGCTCTAATGAAAAACTGTTTTTT. This sequence encodes CSASQGQLSGSNEKLFF.

V gene TRBV6-1 combines with J gene TRBJ1-6; D gene unclear. The V and J ends lost 1 base and 4 bases respectively, with 11 bases between them. This CDR3 region has 16 residues. In germline, CDR1 is MNHNS, CDR2 SASEGT. The CDR3 spells CASSEVGEFYNSPLHF. In DNA, the CDR3 is TGTGCCAGCAGTGAAGTTGGGGAATTTTATAATTCACCCCTCCACTTT.

This clonotype was detected ten times or more. The chain is built from TRBV28 and TRBJ2-7; 10 bases map to TRBD2. In germline, CDR1 is MDHEN, CDR2 SYDVKM. The V gene end was trimmed by 5 bases and the J gene end by 3 bases; junction bases not matched to a gene: 4. The CDR3 covers 14 residues. CDR3 DNA sequence: TGTGCCAGCAGTCTAACTAGCGGGGTCTACGAGCAGTACTTC. Encoded protein: CASSLTSGVYEQYF.

The V and J genes are TRBV24-1 and TRBJ2-2; 9 bases fit TRBD1. CDR1 and CDR2 from the germline V gene are KGHDR and SFDVKD. The CDR3 is made up of 17 amino acids. Trimming at V came to 9 bases and at J to 4 bases, leaving 14 bases not matched to a gene. In nucleotides, the CDR3 is TGTGCCACCGGTCGGCTAACAGGGGGCGCGGGCACCGGGGAGCTGTTTTTT. Protein: CATGRLTGGAGTGELFF.

This clonotype was seen a single time. A much larger clone differs by one base, so this may be a read error. The chain carries TRBV30 and TRBJ2-5; TRBD1 or TRBD2 may be the D gene (6 bases each). Germline values: CDR1 GTSNPN, CDR2 SVGIG (reference sequence). The CDR3 has 14 residues. V gave up 4 bases and J gave up 5 bases, with 17 bases separating them. CDR3 DNA: TGTGCCTGGACGGGGGCTTACGGTGGGGAGACCCAGTACTTC. Its protein is CAWTGAYGGETQYF.

This clonotype was picked up many times. V and J are TRBV20-1 and TRBJ2-7; TRBD2 matches 7 bases. Trimming at V came to 4 bases and at J to 1 base, leaving 10 bases not matched to a gene. This CDR3 comprises 15 residues. Germline V gene sequence: CDR1 DFQATT, CDR2 SNEGSKA (reference sequence). As DNA, the CDR3 is TGCAGTGCTACAACTCGGACTAGAGGGTCCTACGAGCAGTACTTC. Residues: CSATTRTRGSYEQYF.

As for this clonotype: Here the CDR3 omits its conserved ending phenylalanine or tryptophan, so a read error is the likely source. The gene calls are TRBV7-9 and TRBJ2-5; perhaps TRBD1 as D (5 bases). Per the germline V gene, CDR1 is SEHNR and CDR2 is FQNEAQ (reference sequence). The CDR3 has 14 amino acids. The CDR3 loop is CASSLDSVQGTQYC. Written as DNA, the CDR3 is TGTGCCAGCAGCCTAGACAGCGTACAAGGGACCCAGTACTGC.